The text below deals with one T cell receptor (beta chain). These data come from a study of blood T cell repertoires in COVID-19. Study summary: Some COVID-19 samples were acute and others convalescent; all came from the United States, Italy and Spain. From T cells, B-cell-depleted T cells, or PBMCs came the material, which was cDNA or gDNA.

In the original workflow: Estimation of nucleated cell counts was performed using reference gene primer amplification. Libraries were prepared by immunoSEQ multiplex PCR; TCRdb keeps only in-frame clonotypes and omits some of them. From that table come the V and J calls and clone size; the DNA was used to work out D and trimming. The data contain 270,000 or so clones, 86% of them seen just once; the ten biggest clones take up less than 3%. CDR3 size: 19 residues. The rearrangement joins TRBV21-1 to TRBJ1-2. TRBV21-1 is a documented pseudogene. Sequencing was carried out using peripheral blood. The receptor comes from a woman aged 30 to 39 with active or convalescent COVID-19. Written as DNA, the CDR3 is TGTGCCAGCAGCTCAAGCAGGTCCGCGGGCGGGGTAATAAACTATGGCTACACCTTC. Its translation is CASSSSRSAGGVINYGYTF.